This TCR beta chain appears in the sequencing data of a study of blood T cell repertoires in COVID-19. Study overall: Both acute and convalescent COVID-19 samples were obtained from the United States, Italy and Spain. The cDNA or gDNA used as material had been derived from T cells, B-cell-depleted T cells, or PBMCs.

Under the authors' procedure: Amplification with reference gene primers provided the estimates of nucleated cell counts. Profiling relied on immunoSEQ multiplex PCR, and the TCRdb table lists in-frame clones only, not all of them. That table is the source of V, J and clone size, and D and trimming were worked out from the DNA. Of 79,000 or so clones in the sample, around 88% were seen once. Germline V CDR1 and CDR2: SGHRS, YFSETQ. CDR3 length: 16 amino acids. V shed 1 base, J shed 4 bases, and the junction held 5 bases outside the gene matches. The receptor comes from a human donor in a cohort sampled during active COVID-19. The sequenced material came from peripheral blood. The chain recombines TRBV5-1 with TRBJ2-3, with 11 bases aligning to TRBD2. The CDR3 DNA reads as TGCGCCAGCAGCTTGTCGCTAGCGGGGGGCGCAGATACGCAGTATTTT. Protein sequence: CASSLSLAGGADTQYF. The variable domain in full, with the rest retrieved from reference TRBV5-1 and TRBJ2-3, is KAGVTQTPRYLIKTRGQQVTLSCSPISGHRSVSWYQQTPGQGLQFLFEYFSETQRNKGNFPGRFSGRQFSNSRSEMNVSTLELGDSALYLCASSLSLAGGADTQYFGPGTRLTVL.